Listed below are T cell receptor beta chains from one sample, sequenced in a study of T-cell reconstitution after alpha-beta-depleted transplantation in children. TCRdb re-called the PCR reads with MiXCR, one entry per CDR3 protein. The table shows hundreds of thousands of distinct CDR3 sequences, with 10% to 15% occurring only once. The starting material was PBMCs, mostly from graft donor cells, obtained 360 days after TCRalphabeta/CD19-depleted stem cell transplant. The receptors shown here come from a male patient under 18 who had a stem cell transplant for acute myeloid leukemia, so the T cells may come from the graft donor. Both conserved end residues are part of each CDR3. Each record gives: V gene, clone size, J gene, CDR3 protein. Clone size is stated in some rows and not others, as once, few, many or a class when expanded.

>TRBV7-7|many|TRBJ2-3
CASSSGGADTQYF
>TRBV5-1|many|TRBJ2-5
CASSQKTSGPETQYF
>TRBV9|few|TRBJ2-3
CASRAGGGDTQYF
>TRBV7-2|NA|TRBJ2-1
CASSMGLIADQFF
>TRBV20-1|NA|TRBJ2-1
CSAGLAGVNEQFF
>TRBV4-3|few|TRBJ1-2
CASSQGGNNYGYTF
>TRBV5-1|many|TRBJ1-1
CASSFRFPPGTEAFF
>TRBV7-3|many|TRBJ2-1
CASSLNVPSAYYNEQFF
>TRBV7-6|NA|TRBJ2-7
CASSLARYGGYEQYF
>TRBV4-3|many|TRBJ2-3
CASSQERGLAGGTDTQYF
>TRBV2|NA|TRBJ2-7
CASSVSSTGNSYEQYF
>TRBV5-1|few|TRBJ2-2
CASSLASGGLFTGELFF
>TRBV5-8|few|TRBJ2-5
CASSLGTGVQETQYF
>TRBV4-2|NA|TRBJ2-4
CASSQEGGSAAKNIQYF
>TRBV7-2|few|TRBJ2-1
CASSPPSPEQFF
>TRBV5-1|few|TRBJ2-7
CASSLGDDSLYEQYF
>TRBV10-3|NA|TRBJ2-7
CAISHRGQDYEQYF
>TRBV20-1|few|TRBJ2-7
CSARVPPSEQYF
>TRBV29-1|NA|TRBJ2-2
CSVEPERAGELFF
>TRBV7-3|many|TRBJ2-7
CASSFGAGAAPNEQYF
>TRBV19|few|TRBJ2-1
CASSIKASSYNEQFF
>TRBV6-5|NA|TRBJ2-1
CASRISGGEQFF
>TRBV4-3|NA|TRBJ2-2
CASSGLAGGTGELFF
>TRBV13|many|TRBJ2-1
CASSQVFPTADWDNEQFF
>TRBV5-5|few|TRBJ2-7
CASSSHAGTGPYEQYF
>TRBV24-1|many|TRBJ2-1
CATSFAGTVNEQFF
>TRBV7-7|NA|TRBJ2-3
CASSPCTDTQYF